Only a few counts were recorded for the clone carrying this TCR beta chain. The sample comes from a study of control samples from healthy donors and cancer patients. Clones were sequenced by immunoSEQ multiplex PCR, and TCRdb holds only the in-frame ones, with some missing. The table has about 50,000 clones, 94% seen once; the top ten hold 3.5% to 4%. V lost 1 base and J lost 9; bases outside the gene matches: 16. Germline V CDR1 and CDR2: SGHDN, FVKESK. This CDR3 comprises 17 residues. V is TRBV14 and J is TRBJ1-2; 8 bases line up with TRBD1. Sequencing was carried out using blood. The source of this sequence is a man younger than 45 in good health. The CDR3 coding sequence is TGTGCCAGCAGCCAAGCCAACCTCGGGACAGGCCACGGGCGCTACACCTTC. As protein: CASSQANLGTGHGRYTF. The whole variable domain, filled in from reference TRBV14 and TRBJ1-2, reads EAGVTQFPSHSVIEKGQTVTLRCDPISGHDNLYWYRRVMGKEIKFLLHFVKESKQDESGMPNNRFLAERTGGTYSTLKVQPAELEDSGVYFCASSQANLGTGHGRYTFGSGTRLTVV.